The rows below give T cell receptor beta chains drawn from one sample of a study of T cells in Graves' hyperthyroidism and ophthalmopathy. TCRdb recomputed calls from the multiplex PCR reads with MiXCR, one row per CDR3 protein. The table has hundreds of thousands of distinct CDR3 sequences, less than 25% seen once; the top ten hold around a third. Source material: blood. These TCRs come from a man aged 25-45 years with Graves' ophthalmopathy. Both conserved end residues are part of each CDR3. A D gene is named only where the DNA matches it firmly. The size entry is marked missing in some rows and otherwise reads once, few, many or a size class.

v_call	d_call	clone_size	j_call	cdr3_nt	cdr3_aa
TRBV11-2	TRBD1	many	TRBJ2-7	TGTGCCAGCAGCTTGGGACAGGGGGGATACGAGCAGTACTTC	CASSLGQGGYEQYF
TRBV10-2	-	few	TRBJ2-7	TGCGCCAGCAGTGAGTCCGGGCGAGGGATCATCGAGCAGTACTTC	CASSESGRGIIEQYF
TRBV7-9	TRBD1	-	TRBJ1-4	TGTGCCAGCAGCTCGGACAGGGTTAATGAAAAACTGTTTTTT	CASSSDRVNEKLFF
TRBV2	TRBD1	-	TRBJ2-7	TGTGCCAGCATCGAAGGACAGGAGGACCCCTACGAGCAGTACTTC	CASIEGQEDPYEQYF
TRBV11-1	TRBD2	many	TRBJ2-3	TGTGCCAGCAGCCTAGAGGTTCGAAGAGCGGGACTAGCGACAGATACGCAGTATTTT	CASSLEVRRAGLATDTQYF
TRBV10-3	TRBD1	few	TRBJ1-3	TGTGCCATCAGTGACTCACAGGGGGCGGGAAACACCATATATTTT	CAISDSQGAGNTIYF
TRBV6-5	-	few	TRBJ1-1	TGTGCCAGCAGTTACGTAGGGAGGGGCACTGAAGCTTTCTTT	CASSYVGRGTEAFF
TRBV3-1	TRBD2	few	TRBJ2-1	TGTGCCAGCAGTGTTAGCGGGAGAGTTTACAATGAGCAGTTCTTC	CASSVSGRVYNEQFF
TRBV20-1	-	-	TRBJ1-5	TGCAGTGCTAGAGATCAATTGAGGACTGATCAGCCCCAGCATTTT	CSARDQLRTDQPQHF
TRBV11-2	-	many	TRBJ2-3	TGTGCCAGCAGCCCCTGGGGGGGCTCCACAGATACGCAGTATTTT	CASSPWGGSTDTQYF
TRBV28	-	many	TRBJ2-7	TGTGCCAGCAAACGCGTGGGGAGAACAGGGCGCGACGAGCAGTACTTC	CASKRVGRTGRDEQYF
TRBV28	TRBD2	few	TRBJ2-1	TGTGCCAGCAGTCCATTCTCGGCGGGAGTGGGTGAGCAGTTCTTC	CASSPFSAGVGEQFF
TRBV11-2	TRBD1	many	TRBJ2-1	TGTGCCAGCAGCTTCAACAGGGGGGCAGGGAACAATGAGCAGTTCTTC	CASSFNRGAGNNEQFF